The next 20 T cell receptor beta chains were all read from a single sample in a study of identifying expanded T cells in peripheral blood. Measured with immunoSEQ multiplex PCR; TCRdb has only the in-frame clones, and not every one. Here the sample spans some 81,000 clones, approximately 85% being singletons. The sequencing sample was made of blood. The receptors come from a person aged 18 to 75 in good health.

This chain connects TRBV5-8 to TRBJ2-7; a weak D match, TRBD2 (6 bases). CDR1 and CDR2 (germline): SGHTS, YDEGEE. With 1 base removed from V and 2 bases from J, the gap between germline ends came to 16 bases. CDR3 length equals 16 residues. CDR3 nucleotides: TGTGCCAGCAGCTTGTTTTTGGGGGAGGAACCCTACGAGCAGTACTTC. Protein product: CASSLFLGEEPYEQYF.

The V call is TRBV18, the J call TRBJ2-2; 10 bases match TRBD2. This CDR3 has 18 residues. With V trimmed by 6 bases and J by 0 bases, 10 bases remained unmatched. Germline V gene sequence: CDR1 KGHSH, CDR2 LQKENI. The CDR3 DNA is TGTGCCAGCTCGCTGACTAGCGGGCAACAGGCGAACACCGGGGAGCTGTTTTTT. It encodes CASSLTSGQQANTGELFF.

This chain links TRBV25-1 with TRBJ2-1, with 9 bases matching TRBD1. This CDR3 contains 12 residues. CDR1 and CDR2 from the germline V gene are MGHDK and SYGVNS. V gave up 6 bases and J gave up 9 bases; unmatched junction bases: 3. The CDR3, as DNA: TGTGCCAGCAGACAGGGGGCGGGTGAGCAGTTCTTC. It codes for CASRQGAGEQFF.

The rearrangement uses TRBV7-2 and TRBJ2-4; 9 nucleotides agree with TRBD2. Germline CDR1 reads SGHTA; CDR2 reads FQGNSA. This CDR3 has 14 residues. V was pared by 5 bases and J by 4 bases, with 3 bases of the junction left unmatched. CDR3 nucleotides: TGTGCCAGCAGCCCTAGCGGGGTAAAAAACATTCAGTACTTC. It yields the protein CASSPSGVKNIQYF.

The chain couples TRBV28 to TRBJ2-1; D is possibly TRBD2 (6 bases). CDR3 length: 16 residues. CDR1 is MDHEN, CDR2 SYDVKM, per germline. With 1 base removed from V and 10 bases from J, the gap between germline ends came to 20 bases. The CDR3 protein is CASSLSAGAGQWEQFF. CDR3 coding DNA: TGTGCCAGCAGTTTATCCGCAGGTGCGGGGCAATGGGAGCAGTTCTTC.

This rearrangement joins TRBV6-5 to TRBJ2-7; TRBD2 matches 7 bases. There are 16 residues in the CDR3. Germline CDR1 reads MNHEY; CDR2 reads SVGAGI. Trimming cost V 0 bases and J 0 bases; bases outside gene matches: 5. CDR3 in DNA: TGTGCCAGCAGTTACTCTGGCGGGAGAATCTCCTACGAGCAGTACTTC. It translates to CASSYSGGRISYEQYF.

V is TRBV4-1 and J is TRBJ2-1; 7 bases map to TRBD2. The J segment lost 4 bases and the V segment lost 1 base, leaving 10 bases of the junction unmatched. This CDR3 has 17 amino acids. The V gene's germline CDR1 is MGHRA and CDR2 YSYEKL. CDR3 residues: CASSQVLAEVEYNEQFF. The CDR3 DNA reads TGCGCCAGCAGCCAAGTTCTAGCGGAGGTGGAATACAATGAGCAGTTCTTC.

The genes are TRBV28 and TRBJ2-7; D tentatively fits TRBD1 or TRBD2 (5 bases each). Germline CDR1 MDHEN, CDR2 SYDVKM. Trimming removed 3 bases from V and 6 bases from J, with 12 bases in between. CDR3 size: 13 residues. For the CDR3, the DNA is TGTGCCAGCAGTTTTCCGGGACCGAGCGAGCAGTACTTC. Amino acid sequence: CASSFPGPSEQYF.

The chain has TRBV5-5 and TRBJ2-2; TRBD2 matches at 7 bases. This CDR3 is 18 amino acids long. CDR1 is SGHKS and CDR2 is YYEKEE in the germline V gene (reference sequence). Germline trimming cut 2 bases from V and 0 bases from J; bases unmatched to any gene: 10. The CDR3 region has the DNA TGTGCCAGCAGCTTTTTTCGCGGGAGTCTGACGAACACCGGGGAGCTGTTTTTT. Translation: CASSFFRGSLTNTGELFF.

The chain couples TRBV5-6 to TRBJ2-5; D is ambiguous. V shed 0 bases and J shed 3 bases, with 3 bases lying between them. The germline V gene encodes CDR1 SGHDT and CDR2 YYEEEE. The CDR3 loop spans 12 amino acids. CDR3 amino acids: CASSLGKETQYF. CDR3 bases: TGTGCCAGCAGCTTGGGAAAAGAGACCCAGTACTTC.

J is TRBJ2-5 and V is TRBV19; TRBD1 or TRBD2 may be the D gene (5 bases each). Trimming took 1 base from V and 5 from J, leaving 11 bases between them. Germline loops: CDR1 LNHDA, CDR2 SQIVND (reference sequence). This CDR3 comprises 14 residues. This chain's CDR3 is CASSIGWGGETQYF. CDR3 nucleotide sequence: TGTGCCAGTAGTATAGGGTGGGGCGGGGAGACCCAGTACTTC.

The table lists this clone with a count of one. V and J are TRBV28 and TRBJ2-7; TRBD1 agrees at 10 bases. CDR3 length equals 15 residues. The V gene end was trimmed by 6 bases and the J gene end by 2 bases; junction bases not matched to a gene: 7. Germline CDR1 is MDHEN and CDR2 is SYDVKM. The CDR3 reads CASRGTGDPPYEQYF. As DNA, the CDR3 is TGTGCCAGCAGGGGGACAGGGGACCCCCCCTACGAGCAGTACTTC. Full variable domain (missing parts from reference TRBV28 and TRBJ2-7): DVKVTQSSRYLVKRTGEKVFLECVQDMDHENMFWYRQDPGLGLRLIYFSYDVKMKEKGDIPEGYSVSREKKERFSLILESASTNQTSMYLCASRGTGDPPYEQYFGPGTRLTVT.

V gene TRBV27 combines with J gene TRBJ2-3; unclear D gene. Trimming took off 5 bases at V and 1 base at J, with 7 bases between the two ends. This CDR3 has 13 amino acids. The V gene's germline CDR1 is MNHEY and CDR2 SMNVEV (reference sequence). The chain's CDR3 is CASSVWGTDTQYF. For the CDR3, the DNA is TGTGCCAGCAGTGTCTGGGGCACAGATACGCAGTATTTT.

The chain carries TRBV23-1 and TRBJ2-7, with TRBD1 matching 8 bases. TRBV23-1 carries the ORF label, with uncertain function. Losses at the gene ends were 3 bases for V and 3 bases for J; bases not matched to a gene: 13. The CDR3 is made up of 17 amino acids. The CDR3 is CASSHSPWTGWDYEQYF. The CDR3 DNA sequence: TGCGCCAGCAGTCATTCCCCCTGGACAGGGTGGGACTACGAGCAGTACTTC.

The chain couples TRBV5-1 to TRBJ1-2; D unresolved. Germline assignment: CDR1 SGHRS and CDR2 YFSETQ. The germline V and J ends were trimmed by 4 bases and 4 bases, with 8 bases remaining between them. CDR3 length: 12 amino acids. CDR3 bases: TGCGCCAGCAGCGGGGAAGCCTATGGCTACACCTTC. Protein: CASSGEAYGYTF.

V and J are TRBV19 and TRBJ1-1; D may be TRBD1 (5 bases). The CDR3 loop spans 16 amino acids. Trimming stripped 0 bases from V and 3 bases from J, with 14 bases between. Germline loops: CDR1 LNHDA, CDR2 SQIVND (reference sequence). This CDR3 is CASSIDLGREDTEAFF. In nucleotides, the CDR3 is TGTGCCAGTAGTATAGATCTGGGCAGGGAGGACACTGAAGCTTTCTTT.

The V call is TRBV7-2, the J call TRBJ2-3; D perhaps matches TRBD2 (7 bases). V was pared by 0 bases and J by 4 bases, with 14 bases between. The CDR3 sequence is 16 residues long. Germline lookup yields CDR1 SGHTA and CDR2 FQGNSA. The CDR3: CASSLALGGGADTQYF. The CDR3 DNA sequence: TGTGCCAGCAGCTTAGCGTTAGGGGGGGGCGCAGATACGCAGTATTTT.

The CDR3 DNA follows: TGTGCCAGCAGCTTAGAGGGGCGTGGGACTGAAGCTTTCTTT. Translation gives CASSLEGRGTEAFF. The rearrangement links TRBV11-2 to TRBJ1-1; weak D call: TRBD1 (5 bases). The germline V and J ends were trimmed by 0 bases and 5 bases, with 10 bases remaining between them. Germline V gene data show CDR1 as SGHAT and CDR2 as FQNNGV. The CDR3 length is 14 residues.

This chain joins TRBV15 and TRBJ2-1, with a tentative D call TRBD1 (6 bases). CDR3 length: 13 residues. Germline V gives CDR1 LNHNV, CDR2 YYDKDF (reference sequence). Trimming removed 5 bases from V and 6 bases from J, with 11 bases in between. CDR3 DNA sequence: TGTGCCACCAGCCCACAGGGAAGCAATGAGCAGTTCTTC. It encodes CATSPQGSNEQFF.

V usage is TRBV27 and J usage is TRBJ2-2; D is undetermined. This CDR3 has 14 residues. Trimming pared 10 bases from V and 5 bases from J, leaving 17 bases between. The V gene's germline CDR1 is MNHEY and CDR2 SMNVEV (reference sequence). CDR3 residues: CATRLGIGTGELFF. For the CDR3, the DNA is TGTGCCACCCGGTTGGGGATAGGTACCGGGGAGCTGTTTTTT.